The next 29 T cell receptor beta chains were all read from a single sample in a study of control samples from healthy donors and cancer patients. The repertoire was sequenced with immunoSEQ multiplex PCR; TCRdb's copy has only in-frame clones and lacks some. Of over 120,000 clones listed, 80% to 95% are singletons. The sample taken for sequencing was blood. All receptors derive from a man under 40 in good health.

The V call is TRBV18, the J call TRBJ2-7; 10 bases map to TRBD1. In germline, CDR1 is KGHSH, CDR2 LQKENI. J was trimmed by 5 bases and V by 1 base; bases with no gene match: 8. This CDR3 region has 16 residues. The CDR3 loop is CASSPQRDRGRHEQYF. The CDR3 bases are TGTGCCAGCTCACCACAAAGGGACAGGGGTCGGCACGAGCAGTACTTC.

This chain links TRBV19 with TRBJ1-2, with D unclear. Germline assignment: CDR1 LNHDA and CDR2 SQIVND (reference sequence). The ends were cut back, 5 bases at V and 4 bases at J, with 14 bases in the middle. This CDR3 is built from 14 residues. CDR3 in DNA: TGTGCCAGTAGTTTACCTGACGGAACCTATGGCTACACCTTC. It encodes CASSLPDGTYGYTF.

The genes are TRBV4-1 and TRBJ2-2; D may be TRBD1 (5 bases). V lost 3 bases and J 4 bases, leaving 15 bases between the germline ends. The CDR3 consists of 16 residues. Germline assignment: CDR1 MGHRA and CDR2 YSYEKL. CDR3: CASSQGPSQGTGELFF. The CDR3 nucleotides read TGCGCCAGCAGCCAGGGTCCTAGTCAGGGCACCGGGGAGCTGTTTTTT.

This chain uses TRBV2 with TRBJ1-1, with D perhaps matching TRBD1 (5 bases). The germline CDR1 and CDR2 sequences are SNHLY and FYNNEI. This CDR3 has 15 amino acids. Trimming stripped 6 bases from V and 2 bases from J, with 16 bases between. This CDR3 reads CASSLMGGRNTEAFF. CDR3 bases: TGTGCCAGCAGCCTGATGGGGGGACGCAACACTGAAGCTTTCTTT.

V gene TRBV7-9 combines with J gene TRBJ1-1, with a possible D match to TRBD1 (6 bases). The CDR3 contains 15 residues. The germline V gene has CDR1 SEHNR and CDR2 FQNEAQ (reference sequence). The V end was cut by 2 bases, the J end by 5 bases, with 15 bases between. The CDR3 protein is CASSLLSGALTEAFF. CDR3 DNA sequence: TGTGCCAGCAGCTTACTTTCGGGGGCTCTGACTGAAGCTTTCTTT. The whole variable domain, filled in from reference TRBV7-9 and TRBJ1-1, reads DTGVSQNPRHKITKRGQNVTFRCDPISEHNRLYWYRQTLGQGPEFLTYFQNEAQLEKSRLLSDRFSAERPKGSFSTLEIQRTEQGDSAMYLCASSLLSGALTEAFFGQGTRLTVV.

This clone appeared a few times. The chain recombines TRBV14 with TRBJ2-1; 9 bases align to TRBD2. Germline V gives CDR1 SGHDN, CDR2 FVKESK. V trimming: 3 bases; J trimming: 7 bases; junction bases outside the gene matches: 7. This CDR3 has 15 residues. The chain's CDR3 is CASSQAGGPTNEQFF. CDR3 nucleotide sequence: TGTGCCAGCAGCCAGGCGGGGGGGCCGACGAATGAGCAGTTCTTC.

DNA of the CDR3: TGCAGCGTAGCCTCCGGGACAGGGGCCAACGAGCAGTACTTC. Translation gives CSVASGTGANEQYF. The V call is TRBV29-1, the J call TRBJ2-7; 10 positions agree with TRBD1. The length of the CDR3 is 14 residues. Germline values: CDR1 SQVTM, CDR2 ANQGSEA. With 6 bases clipped from V and 5 bases from J, the junction kept 10 bases outside the gene matches.

This rearrangement joins TRBV27 to TRBJ1-2; D remains ambiguous. The CDR3 runs 13 residues. CDR1 is MNHEY and CDR2 is SMNVEV in the germline V gene (reference sequence). Trimming took 3 bases from V and 8 from J, leaving 13 bases between them. For the CDR3, the DNA is TGTGCCAGCAGTTTTAATTTAGCGTCGGGCTACACCTTC. Protein product: CASSFNLASGYTF.

This chain joins TRBV6-5 and TRBJ1-6, with 9 positions matching TRBD1. The CDR3 spans 15 residues. The V gene end was trimmed by 6 bases and the J gene end by 9 bases; junction bases not matched to a gene: 9. Germline V gene sequence: CDR1 MNHEY, CDR2 SVGAGI. The CDR3 nucleotides are TGTGCCAGCAGCCGTAAGACAGGGGGTCGTTCACCCCTCCACTTT. Its protein product is CASSRKTGGRSPLHF.

The genes are TRBV5-1 and TRBJ2-7, with 9 bases matching TRBD2. After removal of 2 bases from V and 0 bases from J, the junction contained 9 bases not matched to a gene. The CDR3 spans 17 residues. Germline V gene data show CDR1 as SGHRS and CDR2 as YFSETQ. The CDR3 here is CASSFHLAGSLSYEQYF. The CDR3 DNA is TGCGCCAGCAGCTTCCATCTAGCGGGGAGTCTCTCCTACGAGCAGTACTTC.

The chain combines TRBV14 with TRBJ1-6; a weak D match, TRBD1 (5 bases). Per germline, CDR1 SGHDN and CDR2 FVKESK. The V end was cut by 1 base, the J end by 3 bases, with 10 bases between. This CDR3 region has 16 residues. The CDR3, as DNA: TGTGCCAGCAGCCAAGTTGTTGGACACTATAATTCACCCCTCCACTTT. Its protein is CASSQVVGHYNSPLHF.

CDR3 nucleotide sequence: TGTGCCAGCAGCTTTAACCGGAACACTGAAGCTTTCTTT. Translation gives CASSFNRNTEAFF. The chain is built from TRBV7-2 and TRBJ1-1; D not certain. Germline assignment: CDR1 SGHTA and CDR2 FQGNSA. Trimming took 3 bases from V and 1 from J, leaving 6 bases between them. The CDR3 has 13 amino acids. Drawing the rest from reference TRBV7-2 and TRBJ1-1, the complete variable domain is GAGVSQSPSNKVTEKGKDVELRCDPISGHTALYWYRQSLGQGLEFLIYFQGNSAPDKSGLPSDRFSAERTGGSVSTLTIQRTQQEDSAVYLCASSFNRNTEAFFGQGTRLTVV.

This chain connects TRBV3-1 (or the pseudogene TRBV3-2) to TRBJ1-1; D might be TRBD1 (6 bases). V was shortened by 3 bases and J by 5 bases, with 16 bases between the two germline ends. There are 15 residues in the CDR3. Looked up from germline, CDR1 is LGHDT and CDR2 is YNNKEL (reference sequence). The CDR3 sequence: CASSHPGTLGTEAFF. DNA for the CDR3: TGTGCCAGCAGCCACCCCGGGACACTTGGGACTGAAGCTTTCTTT.

V gene TRBV1 combines with J gene TRBJ2-1; TRBD2 reflects the table's D call only, with no check against the DNA. TRBV1 is an annotated pseudogene. CDR3 size: 17 residues. CDR3 amino acids: CTSSQPPGTSPYNEQFF. CDR3 nucleotide sequence: TGCACCAGCAGCCAGCCCCCCGGGACTAGCCCCTACAATGAGCAGTTCTTC.

The rearrangement joins TRBV6-1 to TRBJ1-1; D is undetermined. CDR1 and CDR2 from the germline V gene are MNHNS and SASEGT. Trimming took off 2 bases at V and 8 bases at J, with 9 bases between the two ends. CDR3 length: 12 residues. DNA for the CDR3: TGTGCCAGCAGTGAATTCGGGATGGAAGCTTTCTTT. It translates to CASSEFGMEAFF.

The chain recombines TRBV7-9 with TRBJ2-3; 8 bases align to TRBD2. From germline, CDR1 is SEHNR and CDR2 FQNEAQ (reference sequence). The trim removed 5 bases at V and 5 bases at J, leaving 6 bases unmatched. The CDR3 is 14 amino acids. CDR3 loop: CASSVTAGGDTQYF. DNA for the CDR3: TGTGCCAGCAGCGTGACGGCGGGGGGAGATACGCAGTATTTT.

The chain has TRBV6-1 and TRBJ1-4, with 8 positions matching TRBD1. The CDR3 extends over 12 amino acids. V dropped 3 bases and J dropped 13; count of bases not matched to a gene: 4. Germline V lookup: CDR1 MNHNS, CDR2 SASEGT. This chain's CDR3 is CASSDHTGGLFF. CDR3 coding DNA: TGTGCCAGCAGTGACCATACAGGGGGACTGTTTTTT.

The chain employs TRBV2 and TRBJ1-3, with a weak D call TRBD1 (6 bases). Germline values: CDR1 SNHLY, CDR2 FYNNEI. This CDR3 contains 14 residues. The V end lost 6 bases, the J end lost 2 bases, and 11 bases lay between the germline ends. CDR3 nucleotides: TGTGCCAGCAGACAGGGTCAAGCTGGAAACACCATATATTTT. Translated: CASRQGQAGNTIYF.

The rearrangement uses TRBV7-2 and TRBJ1-6; 9 bases match TRBD1. This CDR3 region has 17 residues. Trimming cost V 4 bases and J 4 bases; bases outside gene matches: 8. CDR1 SGHTA and CDR2 FQGNSA come from the germline V gene. The CDR3 here is CASSSGTGWLYNSPLHF. The CDR3 nucleotides are TGTGCCAGCAGCTCGGGGACAGGGTGGCTTTATAATTCACCCCTCCACTTT.

The CDR3 nucleotides are TGTGCCAGCAGGGCAGTTAGCAATCAGCCCCAGCATTTT. It codes for CASRAVSNQPQHF. This rearrangement joins TRBV28 to TRBJ1-5; no definite D call. CDR3 length: 13 amino acids. Germline V CDR1 and CDR2: MDHEN, SYDVKM. Trimming stripped 6 bases from V and 0 bases from J, with 6 bases between.

Written as DNA, the CDR3 is TGTGCCAGCAGCAAAGGGGAATCCGAAGGCACTGAAGCTTTCTTT. Translated: CASSKGESEGTEAFF. The chain uses TRBV11-3 and TRBJ1-1, with D possibly TRBD1 on 5 matching bases. Germline V gives CDR1 SGHNT, CDR2 YENEEA. Trimming shortened V by 5 bases and J by 4 bases, and 17 bases separated the two germline ends. The CDR3 is made up of 15 amino acids.

V and J are TRBV6-4 and TRBJ2-2; D remains unclear. The CDR3 is 14 amino acids. V gave up 2 bases and J gave up 6 bases, with 10 bases separating them. Germline V gene sequence: CDR1 MRHNA, CDR2 SNTAGT. This CDR3 is CASSDIAAAGELFF. For the CDR3, the DNA is TGTGCCAGCAGTGACATAGCAGCAGCCGGGGAGCTGTTTTTT.

The CDR3 sequence is CASSYKMNTEAFF. The CDR3 DNA sequence: TGTGCCAGCAGTTACAAAATGAACACTGAAGCTTTCTTT. V usage is TRBV12-3 or TRBV12-4 and J usage is TRBJ1-1; D is ambiguous. The CDR3 totals 13 residues. With 4 bases removed from V and 0 bases from J, the gap between germline ends came to 6 bases.

This chain connects TRBV5-1 to TRBJ2-1; 9 bases match TRBD1. CDR1 SGHRS and CDR2 YFSETQ come from the germline V gene. Trimming took 4 bases from V and 1 from J; bases not matched to a gene: 3. The CDR3 runs 15 residues. This CDR3 reads CASSPGTGSYNEQFF. CDR3 bases: TGCGCCAGCAGCCCGGGGACAGGGTCCTACAATGAGCAGTTCTTC. Using reference TRBV5-1 and TRBJ2-1 for the parts outside the CDR3, the full variable domain is KAGVTQTPRYLIKTRGQQVTLSCSPISGHRSVSWYQQTPGQGLQFLFEYFSETQRNKGNFPGRFSGRQFSNSRSEMNVSTLELGDSALYLCASSPGTGSYNEQFFGPGTRLTVL.

The V gene is TRBV28, the J gene TRBJ1-1; D may be TRBD1 (6 bases). In germline, CDR1 is MDHEN, CDR2 SYDVKM. V was trimmed by 2 bases and J by 2 bases, leaving 15 bases between them. The CDR3 runs to 16 residues. The CDR3 DNA reads as TGTGCCAGCAGTTTAACCGGGGGCCGTATTAACACTGAAGCTTTCTTT. As protein: CASSLTGGRINTEAFF. Drawing the rest from reference TRBV28 and TRBJ1-1, the complete variable domain is DVKVTQSSRYLVKRTGEKVFLECVQDMDHENMFWYRQDPGLGLRLIYFSYDVKMKEKGDIPEGYSVSREKKERFSLILESASTNQTSMYLCASSLTGGRINTEAFFGQGTRLTVV.

This clone was seen more than once but under ten times. The chain employs TRBV14 and TRBJ1-6, with D perhaps TRBD1 (6 bases). The CDR3 spans 16 residues. Germline CDR1 is SGHDN and CDR2 is FVKESK. V shed 0 bases and J shed 6 bases, with 12 bases lying between them. CDR3: CASSQDRTVLNSPLHF. CDR3 in DNA: TGTGCCAGCAGCCAAGATAGGACAGTCCTTAATTCACCCCTCCACTTT.

V is TRBV10-3 and J is TRBJ1-6, with D tentatively TRBD1 (6 bases). There are 12 residues in the CDR3. The germline V gene encodes CDR1 ENHRY and CDR2 SYGVKD. Trimming left V 8 bases short and J 7 bases short, with 9 bases between. The CDR3 loop is CAIGQGNSPLHF. The CDR3 DNA reads as TGTGCCATCGGGCAGGGGAATTCACCCCTCCACTTT.

The chain carries TRBV30 and TRBJ1-2, with TRBD1 as a possible D gene (5 bases). Germline V gene data show CDR1 as GTSNPN and CDR2 as SVGIG (reference sequence). The V gene lost 1 base and the J gene lost 4 bases, with 10 bases spanning the gap. The CDR3 is made up of 13 amino acids. Here the CDR3 DNA reads TGTGCCTGGAGTGGGGACTGGGCCTATGGCTACACCTTC. Protein product: CAWSGDWAYGYTF.

The CDR3 DNA reads as TGTGCCAGCAGCGAATCGACAGGGACTGGAAACACCATATATTTT. Encoded protein: CASSESTGTGNTIYF. V is TRBV7-8 and J is TRBJ1-3, with TRBD1 matching 7 bases. This CDR3 is 15 amino acids long. Per the germline V gene, CDR1 is SGHVS and CDR2 is FQNEAQ. After removal of 5 bases from V and 2 bases from J, the junction contained 6 bases not matched to a gene.